A selection of T cell receptor beta chains follows, all from one sample in a study of cytomegalovirus exposure and HLA in healthy donors. Generated by immunoSEQ multiplex PCR, the TCRdb table keeps only in-frame clones and is missing some. The sample lists 70,000 to 90,000 clones; around four fifths were seen once. Sample: PBMCs. Every receptor here comes from a man under 40 in good health and CMV-seronegative. The CDR3 runs from the conserved cysteine through the conserved F or W. A D gene is named only where the DNA matches it firmly. The listing skips clone size in some rows; elsewhere it reads once, few, many or a size class.

NA	NA	TRBV30	TRBJ1-2	CAWSVELQVVYGYTF	TGTGCCTGGAGTGTTGAGTTGCAGGTCGTATATGGCTACACCTTC
TRBD1	NA	TRBV7-2	TRBJ1-2	CASSLGQGYGYTF	TGTGCCAGCAGCTTAGGACAGGGATATGGCTACACCTTC
NA	NA	TRBV6-1	TRBJ1-2	CASSEAASREGTF	TGTGCCAGCAGTGAAGCTGCTTCGAGAGAGGGCACCTTC
TRBD1	NA	TRBV6-5	TRBJ1-1	CASSYSMAGGTEAFF	TGTGCCAGCAGTTACTCTATGGCAGGGGGCACTGAAGCTTTCTTT
NA	NA	TRBV23-1	TRBJ2-2	CASSNTGELFF	TGCGCCAGTTCCAATACCGGGGAGCTGTTTTTT
NA	few	TRBV30	TRBJ2-2	CAWSASPAPGELFF	TGTGCCTGGTCAGCGTCCCCAGCGCCCGGGGAGCTGTTTTTT
NA	NA	TRBV30	TRBJ2-2	CAWSVFWQSSNTGELFF	TGTGCCTGGAGTGTATTTTGGCAGTCCTCAAACACCGGGGAGCTGTTTTTT
TRBD1	NA	TRBV27	TRBJ2-2	CASGDRGANTGELFF	TGTGCCAGCGGCGACAGGGGAGCGAACACCGGGGAGCTGTTTTTT
NA	NA	TRBV6-5	TRBJ1-1	CASSYSPDTLNTEAFF	TGTGCCAGCAGTTACTCCCCTGACACCCTGAACACTGAAGCTTTCTTT
TRBD1	NA	TRBV25-1	TRBJ2-3	CASSDTGTGSRVTQYF	TGTGCCAGCAGTGATACCGGGACAGGTTCGAGAGTTACGCAGTATTTT
NA	NA	TRBV5-4	TRBJ2-1	CASSTHYDNEQFF	TGTGCCAGCAGCACCCACTACGACAATGAGCAGTTCTTC
NA	NA	TRBV9	TRBJ2-1	CASSVDRGSYNEQFF	TGTGCCAGCAGCGTAGACCGGGGGTCCTACAATGAGCAGTTCTTC
NA	few	TRBV4-1	TRBJ1-6	CASSQVQDSPLHF	TGCGCCAGCAGCCAAGTTCAGGATTCACCCCTCCACTTT
TRBD1	NA	TRBV6-1	TRBJ2-1	CASSIQGSAYNEQFF	TGTGCCAGCAGTATACAGGGGTCGGCCTACAATGAGCAGTTCTTC
TRBD1	once	TRBV9	TRBJ1-6	CASSVEGTGNSPLHF	TGTGCCAGCAGCGTAGAAGGGACAGGGAATTCACCCCTCCACTTT
TRBD1	NA	TRBV28	TRBJ1-2	CASLNDRAYGYTF	TGTGCCAGTCTCAACGACAGGGCCTATGGCTACACCTTC
NA	few	TRBV6-6	TRBJ1-4	CASSREGGEKLFF	TGTGCCAGCAGTAGAGAGGGAGGGGAAAAACTGTTTTTT
NA	once	TRBV5-6	TRBJ2-3	CASSLDEWRTDTQYF	TGTGCCAGCAGCTTGGACGAATGGCGCACAGATACGCAGTATTTT